A selection of T cell receptor beta chains follows, all from one sample in a study of blood T cell repertoires in COVID-19. This table comes from immunoSEQ multiplex PCR, and its TCRdb copy is limited to in-frame clones, with some not included. The profile covers roughly 300,000 clones, with approximately 89% appearing a single time and over 2% taken by the ten largest. Sequenced material: peripheral blood. These receptors originate from a woman in her twenties or thirties with COVID-19, enrolled during active disease. CDR3s include the opening cysteine and the closing phenylalanine or tryptophan. D genes are given only for firm matches. Expanded clones get a size class; other rows say once, few or many, or leave the size out.

cdr3_length	v_call	j_call	clone_size	d_call	cdr3_nt	cdr3_aa
13	TRBV12-3/TRBV12-4	TRBJ1-1	.	.	TGTGCCAGCAGCCTGGGGAGTACCACTGAAGCTTTCTTT	CASSLGSTTEAFF
14	TRBV19	TRBJ1-1	.	.	TGTGCCAGTAGTATCGGGACAACAGGACCTGAAGCTTTCTTT	CASSIGTTGPEAFF
14	TRBV30	TRBJ1-1	.	.	TGTGCCTGGAGTGTATCCGTAATGAACACTGAAGCTTTCTTT	CAWSVSVMNTEAFF
16	TRBV28	TRBJ2-2	.	TRBD2	TGTGCCAGCAGCACTCGGGGGGGGTCGGACACCGGGGAGCTGTTTTTT	CASSTRGGSDTGELFF
12	TRBV29-1	TRBJ1-1	.	.	TGCAGCGTTGGGGCGCCGGACACTGAAGCTTTCTTT	CSVGAPDTEAFF
13	TRBV11-2	TRBJ1-6	.	.	TGTGCCAGCAGCTTAGCAGGCTCAAGCACCCTCCACTTT	CASSLAGSSTLHF
10	TRBV29-1	TRBJ2-5	.	.	TGCAGCGTCGGCCAAGAGACCCAGTACTTC	CSVGQETQYF
16	TRBV4-1	TRBJ2-2	.	.	TGCGCCAGCAGCCCGCTACAGGGCCCGGGGACCGGGGAGCTGTTTTTT	CASSPLQGPGTGELFF
15	TRBV19	TRBJ2-5	.	.	TGTGCCAGTAGTATAGGGAGTGACTACCAAGAGACCCAGTACTTC	CASSIGSDYQETQYF
15	TRBV19	TRBJ1-1	.	.	TGTGCCAGTATCCAAGGGGGGGGACAGAACACTGAAGCTTTCTTT	CASIQGGGQNTEAFF
13	TRBV5-5	TRBJ1-2	.	.	TGTGCCAGCAGCCTAGGTGGAAACTATGGCTACACCTTC	CASSLGGNYGYTF
14	TRBV27	TRBJ1-1	.	TRBD1	TGTGCCAGCAGTCCTGGGACAGGGAACACTGAAGCTTTCTTT	CASSPGTGNTEAFF
16	TRBV5-4	TRBJ2-1	.	.	TGTGCCAGCAGCTTGGATCCGGGGAGCTCCTACAATGAGCAGTTCTTC	CASSLDPGSSYNEQFF
17	TRBV28	TRBJ2-2	.	TRBD1	TGTGCCAGCAGTTTAAGTTTCGGGACAGGGGGTACCGGGGAGCTGTTTTTT	CASSLSFGTGGTGELFF
15	TRBV19	TRBJ1-5	few	TRBD1	TGTGCCAGTAGTCTCATGACAGGGACAACTCAGCCCCAGCATTTT	CASSLMTGTTQPQHF
14	TRBV6-5	TRBJ1-6	.	TRBD1	TGTGCCAGCAGTTGGACAGGGAATAATTCACCCCTCCACTTT	CASSWTGNNSPLHF
13	TRBV28	TRBJ1-2	.	.	TGTGCCAGCAGCTATATAGCTAACTATGGCTACACCTTC	CASSYIANYGYTF
13	TRBV12-3/TRBV12-4	TRBJ1-1	.	.	TGTGCCAGCAACTTTGGGAGGAACACTGAAGCTTTCTTT	CASNFGRNTEAFF
15	TRBV2	TRBJ2-3	.	.	TGTGCCAGCAGTGAAGCGGAGCTAGTCACAGATACGCAGTATTTT	CASSEAELVTDTQYF
17	TRBV11-2	TRBJ2-1	few	TRBD2	TGTGCCAGCAGCCCCAGATCTGGTAGCGGGGAGTACAATGAGCAGTTCTTC	CASSPRSGSGEYNEQFF
17	TRBV27	TRBJ1-1	.	.	TGTGCCAGCCCCACCCCCTCGAAGATTTCTATGAACACTGAAGCTTTCTTT	CASPTPSKISMNTEAFF
13	TRBV6-5	TRBJ2-5	.	TRBD2	TGTGCCAGCAGGGGGGGGTTGGGGGAGACCCAGTACTTC	CASRGGLGETQYF
15	TRBV11-3	TRBJ2-2	.	TRBD1	TGTGCCAGCAGCTTAAACAGGGGGCTCACCGGGGAGCTGTTTTTT	CASSLNRGLTGELFF
17	TRBV11-3	TRBJ2-5	.	TRBD1	TGTGCCAGCAGCTTAGACGACAGGGTTTTGGGTAAAGAGACCCAGTACTTC	CASSLDDRVLGKETQYF